The rows below give T cell receptor beta chains drawn from one sample of a study of cytomegalovirus exposure and HLA in healthy donors. Assay: immunoSEQ multiplex PCR; the TCRdb copy retains only in-frame clones and omits some. The top ten hold about 6.9% of the sample, which has around 160,000 clones, 65% to 85% seen once. The sequencing sample was made of PBMCs. These receptors all come from a woman between 40 and 55 years old in good health and CMV-seropositive. The CDR3 runs from the conserved cysteine through the conserved F or W. A D gene is named only where the DNA matches it firmly. Size is omitted from some rows. Given values are once, few, many or a class for expanded clones.

size | D | J | length | V | CDR3 | DNA
NA | NA | TRBJ1-6 | 16 | TRBV27 | CASGPQTVSGFSPLHF | TGTGCCAGCGGTCCCCAGACAGTTAGTGGTTTTTCACCCCTCCACTTT
NA | TRBD2 | TRBJ2-1 | 18 | TRBV19 | CASSIAGLGLAGGNEQFF | TGTGCCAGTAGTATAGCGGGTTTGGGTTTAGCGGGGGGCAATGAGCAGTTCTTC
NA | NA | TRBJ1-3 | 13 | TRBV2 | CASTQSPGNTIYF | TGTGCCAGCACCCAATCCCCTGGAAACACCATATATTTT
NA | NA | TRBJ1-5 | 17 | TRBV6-1 | CASSEGEGTNSNQPQHF | TGTGCCAGCAGTGAAGGGGAGGGGACAAATAGCAATCAGCCCCAGCATTTT
few | TRBD2 | TRBJ2-3 | 17 | TRBV5-6 | CASSPMTSGGSTDTQYF | TGTGCCAGCAGCCCGATGACTAGCGGGGGGTCCACAGATACGCAGTATTTT
NA | NA | TRBJ1-6 | 14 | TRBV11-2 | CASSPGGGNSPLHF | TGTGCCAGCAGTCCAGGTGGGGGGAATTCACCCCTCCACTTT
once | TRBD1 | TRBJ2-5 | 14 | TRBV19 | CASSTGQGRETQYF | TGTGCCAGTAGTACGGGACAGGGGCGAGAGACCCAGTACTTC
NA | TRBD2 | TRBJ2-1 | 13 | TRBV6-6 | CASSYSMGRERFF | TGTGCCAGCAGTTACTCGATGGGGCGGGAGCGGTTCTTC
once | TRBD1 | TRBJ1-4 | 15 | TRBV4-1 | CASSQEGRGNEKLFF | TGCGCCAGCAGCCAAGAGGGCAGGGGGAATGAAAAACTGTTTTTT
NA | NA | TRBJ2-7 | 15 | TRBV15 | CATSSTSVTAYEQYF | TGTGCCACCAGCAGCACCTCCGTGACAGCCTACGAGCAGTACTTC
NA | NA | TRBJ2-7 | 14 | TRBV2 | CASSEDRGLYEQYF | TGTGCCAGCAGCGAGGACAGAGGGCTCTACGAGCAGTACTTC
NA | NA | TRBJ1-3 | 15 | TRBV5-6 | CASSYGTSPGNTIYF | TGTGCCAGCAGCTACGGGACATCGCCTGGAAACACCATATATTTT
NA | TRBD2 | TRBJ2-1 | 18 | TRBV19 | CASSILGLAGGGINEQFF | TGTGCCAGTAGTATACTAGGTCTAGCGGGGGGCGGGATCAATGAGCAGTTCTTC
NA | TRBD2 | TRBJ2-1 | 16 | TRBV7-9 | CASSPRGGSFYNEQFF | TGTGCCAGCAGCCCCCGGGGGGGGTCCTTCTACAATGAGCAGTTCTTC
few | TRBD2 | TRBJ2-2 | 16 | TRBV30 | CAWSTGTSGGAGELFF | TGTGCCTGGAGTACCGGGACTAGCGGGGGGGCCGGGGAGCTGTTTTTT
NA | NA | TRBJ1-1 | 14 | TRBV5-5 | CASSLGAVNTEAFF | TGTGCCAGCAGCTTGGGGGCAGTGAACACTGAAGCTTTCTTT
NA | TRBD1 | TRBJ2-7 | 14 | TRBV7-9 | CSSSTGQGYYEQYF | TGTTCCAGCAGCACGGGACAGGGGTACTACGAGCAGTACTTC
NA | NA | TRBJ1-1 | 15 | TRBV27 | CASSSRRAGNTEAFF | TGTGCCAGCAGTTCCCGCAGGGCCGGGAACACTGAAGCTTTCTTT
NA | NA | TRBJ1-1 | 12 | TRBV29-1 | CSAKGGYTEAFF | TGCAGCGCCAAAGGCGGGTACACCGAAGCTTTCTTT
NA | NA | TRBJ2-2 | 14 | TRBV4-1 | CASSRGSPRGELFF | TGCGCCAGCAGCCGGGGCTCGCCCCGCGGGGAGCTGTTTTTT
NA | NA | TRBJ1-5 | 15 | TRBV30 | CAWSVTGAPNQPQHF | TGTGCCTGGAGTGTAACAGGAGCCCCCAATCAGCCCCAGCATTTT
NA | NA | TRBJ1-1 | 13 | TRBV30 | CAWSRLANTEAFF | TGTGCCTGGAGTAGGTTAGCGAACACTGAAGCTTTCTTT
NA | NA | TRBJ1-4 | 15 | TRBV2 | CASSAGQSFNEKLFF | TGTGCCAGCAGTGCCGGACAGTCATTTAATGAAAAACTGTTTTTT
NA | TRBD1 | TRBJ1-5 | 16 | TRBV19 | CASKGQGSSGNQPQHF | TGTGCCAGTAAGGGACAGGGCTCGTCGGGCAATCAGCCCCAGCATTTT
NA | TRBD1 | TRBJ2-2 | 14 | TRBV9 | CASRQGANTGELFF | TGTGCCAGCAGACAGGGGGCGAATACCGGGGAGCTGTTTTTT
NA | TRBD2 | TRBJ2-7 | 15 | TRBV18 | CASSPEGTTTYEQYF | TGTGCCAGCTCACCCGAGGGGACTACTACCTACGAGCAGTACTTC
NA | NA | TRBJ2-7 | 14 | TRBV7-9 | CASSLTGGYNEQYF | TGTGCCAGCAGCTTAACGGGGGGCTACAACGAGCAGTACTTC
NA | NA | TRBJ2-5 | 15 | TRBV9 | CASSVYPGLQETQYF | TGTGCCAGCAGCGTGTATCCGGGACTTCAAGAGACCCAGTACTTC
NA | NA | TRBJ2-3 | 14 | TRBV6-5 | CASSHLRDTDTQYF | TGTGCCAGCAGTCACCTCCGGGACACAGATACGCAGTATTTT
NA | NA | TRBJ1-3 | 16 | TRBV4-1 | CASSLAGISSGNTIYF | TGCGCCAGCAGCCTCGCCGGTATCTCCTCTGGAAACACCATATATTTT
NA | TRBD1 | TRBJ1-1 | 17 | TRBV7-2 | CASSLATGTGANTEAFF | TGTGCCAGCAGCTTAGCTACCGGGACAGGGGCGAACACTGAAGCTTTCTTT
few | NA | TRBJ2-7 | 13 | TRBV6-1 | CASKPNGAYEQYF | TGTGCCAGCAAGCCAAACGGAGCCTACGAGCAGTACTTC
NA | TRBD1 | TRBJ2-2 | 16 | TRBV7-9 | CASSGRGQGNTGELFF | TGTGCCAGCAGCGGGAGGGGACAGGGAAACACCGGGGAGCTGTTTTTT
NA | TRBD1 | TRBJ1-1 | 16 | TRBV7-9 | CASSFPRGLGNTEAFF | TGTGCCAGCAGCTTTCCCAGGGGGCTGGGGAACACTGAAGCTTTCTTT
few | TRBD2 | TRBJ2-7 | 15 | TRBV27 | CASSFHGLAGGEQYF | TGTGCCAGCAGTTTCCATGGACTAGCGGGGGGTGAGCAGTACTTC
few | TRBD1 | TRBJ1-1 | 15 | TRBV5-5 | CASTFGDRGRTEAFF | TGTGCCAGCACCTTCGGGGACAGGGGGCGCACTGAAGCTTTCTTT
NA | TRBD2 | TRBJ2-5 | 14 | TRBV19 | CAGGGSGEGETQYF | TGTGCCGGGGGGGGTAGCGGGGAAGGGGAGACCCAGTACTTC
NA | NA | TRBJ1-1 | 14 | TRBV5-1 | CASSKDSLNTEAFF | TGCGCCAGCAGCAAAGACAGTTTGAACACTGAAGCTTTCTTT
NA | TRBD1 | TRBJ1-1 | 13 | TRBV19 | CASSSQGARTAFF | TGTGCCAGTAGTTCACAGGGGGCGCGGACTGCTTTCTTT
NA | NA | TRBJ2-3 | 13 | TRBV6-5 | CASSYLAGQQQYF | TGTGCCAGCAGTTACCTGGCGGGACAGCAGCAGTATTTT